This T cell receptor beta chain stems from a study of read filtering for tumor transcriptome and immune sequencing. Study outcomes and limitations: Sorted CD138-negative bone marrow cells were not purified T cells.

With regard to this clonotype: The antigen is unknown. One end of the junction is discordant with germline, which a read error may explain.

From 300 to 450 ng of RNA, a library with molecular barcoded alpha/delta and beta/gamma adaptors was made. TCRdb analysed the reads with MiXCR anew, one entry per CDR3 protein. The sample contains around 50,000 distinct CDR3 sequences, less than 25% of which appear only once. The CDR3 consists of 18 residues. The germline gives CDR1 MNHEY, CDR2 SVGEGT. The material sequenced was a population of CD138-negative cells sorted from bone marrow. This clonotype was sampled from a donor aged 40 or older with multiple myeloma. V is TRBV6-2 or TRBV6-3 and J is TRBJ1-5; D might be TRBD1 (5 bases). CDR3 loop: CGSSPRGPGGYSNQPQHF. CDR3 DNA: TGTGGCAGCAGTCCCCGGGGCCCTGGGGGTTATAGCAATCAGCCCCAGCATTTT.